This entry concerns a single T cell receptor (beta chain). Clinical histories supplied by participants themselves formed the basis of cohort assignment. Here immunoSEQ multiplex PCR was the method, and the copy in TCRdb shows in-frame clones only, minus some. Altogether around 64,000 clones are present, roughly two thirds being singletons, with the ten largest covering around 54%. The data stem from a study of blood T cell repertoires in COVID-19. J was trimmed by 1 base and V by 3 bases; bases with no gene match: 5. The CDR3 extends over 16 amino acids. Germline CDR1 is MNHEY and CDR2 is SMNVEV (reference sequence).

Sequencing input: PBMCs or T cells enriched from blood (not recorded which). The chain employs TRBV27 and TRBJ1-1; 10 bases match TRBD1. This receptor was obtained from a woman aged 55-70 years who had been exposed to COVID-19. The CDR3 sequence is CASSLRTGGQNTEAFF. CDR3 sequence (DNA): TGTGCCAGCAGTTTGAGGACAGGGGGTCAGAACACTGAAGCTTTCTTT.